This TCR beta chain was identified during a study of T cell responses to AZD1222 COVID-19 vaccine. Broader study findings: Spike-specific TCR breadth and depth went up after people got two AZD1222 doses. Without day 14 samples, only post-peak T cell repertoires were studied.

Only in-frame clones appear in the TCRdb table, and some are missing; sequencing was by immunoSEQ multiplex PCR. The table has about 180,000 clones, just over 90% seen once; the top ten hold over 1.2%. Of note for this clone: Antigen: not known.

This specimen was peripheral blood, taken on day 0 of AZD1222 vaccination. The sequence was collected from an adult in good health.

CDR3 in amino acids: CASGTGGYEQYF. The CDR3 region has the DNA TGTGCCAGCGGGACAGGGGGCTACGAGCAGTACTTC. The chain uses TRBV6-5 and TRBJ2-7; 11 bases are a match to TRBD1. V shed 8 bases and J 3 bases; nucleotides not matched to a gene: 0. This CDR3 has 12 residues. Germline CDR1 is MNHEY and CDR2 is SVGAGI.